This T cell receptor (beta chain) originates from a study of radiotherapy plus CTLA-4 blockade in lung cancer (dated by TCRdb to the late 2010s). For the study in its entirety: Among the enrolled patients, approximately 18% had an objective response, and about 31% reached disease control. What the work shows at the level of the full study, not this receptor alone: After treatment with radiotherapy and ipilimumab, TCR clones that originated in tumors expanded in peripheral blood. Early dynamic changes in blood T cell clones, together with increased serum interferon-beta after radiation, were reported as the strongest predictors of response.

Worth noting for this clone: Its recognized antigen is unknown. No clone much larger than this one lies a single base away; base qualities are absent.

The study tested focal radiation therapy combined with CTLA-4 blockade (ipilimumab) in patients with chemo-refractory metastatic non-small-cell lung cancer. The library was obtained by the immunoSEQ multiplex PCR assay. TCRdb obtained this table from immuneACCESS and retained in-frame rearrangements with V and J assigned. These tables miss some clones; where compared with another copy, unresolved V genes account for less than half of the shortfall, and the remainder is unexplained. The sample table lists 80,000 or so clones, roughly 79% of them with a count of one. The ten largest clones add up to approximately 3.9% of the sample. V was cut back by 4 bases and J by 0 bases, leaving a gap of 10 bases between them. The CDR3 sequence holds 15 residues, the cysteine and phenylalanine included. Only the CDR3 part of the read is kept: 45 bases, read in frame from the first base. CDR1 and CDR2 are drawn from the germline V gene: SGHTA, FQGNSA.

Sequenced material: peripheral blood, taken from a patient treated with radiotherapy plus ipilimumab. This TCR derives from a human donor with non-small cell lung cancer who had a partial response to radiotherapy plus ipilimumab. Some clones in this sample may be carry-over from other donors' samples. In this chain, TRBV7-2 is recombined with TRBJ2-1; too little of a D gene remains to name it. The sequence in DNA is TGTGCCAGCAGCTCGGTCCCGAGCTCCTACAATGAGCAGTTCTTC. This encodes CASSSVPSSYNEQFF. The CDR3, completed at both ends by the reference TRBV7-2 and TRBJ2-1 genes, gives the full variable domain GAGVSQSPSNKVTEKGKDVELRCDPISGHTALYWYRQSLGQGLEFLIYFQGNSAPDKSGLPSDRFSAERTGGSVSTLTIQRTQQEDSAVYLCASSSVPSSYNEQFFGPGTRLTVL.